One sample yielded the 15 T cell receptor beta chains listed below, sequenced in a study of blood T cell repertoires in COVID-19. Assay used: immunoSEQ multiplex PCR; TCRdb lists only in-frame clones, some missing. Among about 180,000 clones listed, approximately 83% were seen once. The specimen sequenced was peripheral blood. Source of these receptors: a human donor with active or convalescent COVID-19. The donor label of this sample is uncertain.

The genes are TRBV5-1 and TRBJ1-2; D not certain. V lost 4 bases to trimming and J lost 2 bases, with 12 bases between them. This CDR3 is 14 amino acids long. In germline, CDR1 is SGHRS, CDR2 YFSETQ. As DNA, the CDR3 is TGCGCCAGCAGCATAACCTCAGAAAACTATGGCTACACCTTC. It is translated as CASSITSENYGYTF.

A few counts support this clone. V gene TRBV28 combines with J gene TRBJ2-5; D possibly corresponds to TRBD2 (7 bases). The CDR3 totals 17 residues. The V end was cut by 4 bases, the J end by 1 base, with 19 bases between. Germline V gene data show CDR1 as MDHEN and CDR2 as SYDVKM. The CDR3 bases are TGTGCCAGCAGTTCCTTTCGGGTGCGGGGGCCCCAAGAGACCCAGTACTTC. Translating it yields CASSSFRVRGPQETQYF. The whole variable domain, remainder taken from reference TRBV28 and TRBJ2-5, is DVKVTQSSRYLVKRTGEKVFLECVQDMDHENMFWYRQDPGLGLRLIYFSYDVKMKEKGDIPEGYSVSREKKERFSLILESASTNQTSMYLCASSSFRVRGPQETQYFGPGTRLLVL.

The CDR3 spells CASSSLAGSTDTQYF. The CDR3, as DNA: TGTGCCAGTAGTTCACTAGCGGGGAGCACAGATACGCAGTATTTT. The chain uses TRBV19 and TRBJ2-3; 10 nucleotides agree with TRBD2. CDR1 is LNHDA, CDR2 SQIVND, per germline (reference sequence). J lost 0 bases, V lost 5 bases, and 2 bases had no gene match. CDR3 length equals 15 residues.

The CDR3 protein is CASSQELPGQNYEQYF. As DNA, the CDR3 is TGCGCCAGCAGCCAAGAGTTACCGGGACAGAACTACGAGCAGTACTTC. V usage is TRBV4-1 and J usage is TRBJ2-7; 7 nucleotides align to TRBD1. The CDR3 is made up of 16 amino acids. J lost 3 bases, V lost 0 bases, and 8 bases had no gene match. CDR1 is MGHRA and CDR2 is YSYEKL in the germline V gene.

The J gene is TRBJ2-3, the V gene TRBV19, with a possible D match to TRBD2 (6 bases). From germline, CDR1 is LNHDA and CDR2 SQIVND (reference sequence). With 3 bases removed from V and 0 bases from J, the gap between germline ends came to 13 bases. This CDR3 comprises 16 residues. Here the CDR3 DNA reads TGTGCCAGTAGTATGGGGTACGGGACTAGCACAGATACGCAGTATTTT. Amino acids: CASSMGYGTSTDTQYF.

This chain joins TRBV13 and TRBJ1-2; D gene ambiguous. The CDR3 contains 13 residues. The germline V gene has CDR1 PRHDT and CDR2 FYEKMQ (reference sequence). V gave up 3 bases and J gave up 4 bases, with 9 bases separating them. CDR3 in DNA: TGTGCCAGCAGCTTGGGGAGGGTCTATGGCTACACCTTC. It translates to CASSLGRVYGYTF.

The chain combines TRBV7-2 with TRBJ2-5; D might be TRBD1 (5 bases). The germline gives CDR1 SGHTA, CDR2 FQGNSA. This CDR3 has 14 residues. V lost 5 bases, J lost 5 bases, and 15 bases lay in between. CDR3 nucleotide sequence: TGTGCCAGCAGCCCCAATTGGGCAGGGGAGACCCAGTACTTC. Translating gives CASSPNWAGETQYF.

V gene TRBV5-4 combines with J gene TRBJ1-1; maybe TRBD1 (5 bases). This CDR3 spans 14 amino acids. V shed 0 bases and J shed 0 bases, with 6 bases lying between them. The germline CDR1 and CDR2 sequences are SGHNT and YYREEE (reference sequence). In DNA, the CDR3 is TGTGCCAGCAGCTTGGGACAGATGAACACTGAAGCTTTCTTT. It specifies CASSLGQMNTEAFF.

The gene calls are TRBV4-2 and TRBJ2-3; 7 bases match TRBD1. This CDR3 has 14 amino acids. J was trimmed by 1 base and V by 6 bases; bases with no gene match: 4. The germline CDR1 and CDR2 sequences are LGHNA and YNFKEQ. In DNA, the CDR3 is TGTGCCAGCAGACCCGGACAGGGCACAGATACGCAGTATTTT. It encodes CASRPGQGTDTQYF.

The rearrangement joins TRBV29-1 to TRBJ1-2; 8 nucleotides align to TRBD1. This CDR3 has 14 residues. The V segment lost 4 bases and the J segment 8 bases; nucleotides outside the gene matches: 12. CDR1 is SQVTM, CDR2 ANQGSEA, per germline. The CDR3 sequence is CSVGPGGQGQGYTF. Here the CDR3 DNA reads TGCAGCGTTGGACCGGGCGGACAGGGCCAAGGCTACACCTTC.

The chain links TRBV11-2 to TRBJ1-1, with 8 nucleotides matching TRBD1. Germline-derived CDR1 and CDR2 are SGHAT and FQNNGV. The CDR3 has 15 amino acids. V shed 5 bases, J shed 5 bases, and the junction held 10 bases outside the gene matches. The CDR3 reads CASSTQTGGKTEAFF. The CDR3 nucleotides read TGTGCCAGCAGCACCCAAACAGGGGGGAAGACTGAAGCTTTCTTT.

This clone was observed once. This chain joins TRBV29-1 and TRBJ1-2; a possible D gene is TRBD1 (5 bases). Germline lookup yields CDR1 SQVTM and CDR2 ANQGSEA. V was cut by 4 bases and J by 0 bases, with 15 bases left in between. The CDR3 runs 15 residues. As DNA, the CDR3 is TGCAGCGTTGCTGGGGCCCTAACGCCTAACTATGGCTACACCTTC. Amino acid sequence: CSVAGALTPNYGYTF.

This chain uses TRBV19 with TRBJ2-3, with D possibly being TRBD1 (5 bases). CDR3 length: 17 residues. Germline CDR1 is LNHDA and CDR2 is SQIVND (reference sequence). V was trimmed by 1 base and J by 0 bases, leaving 14 bases between them. The CDR3 loop reads CASSIAPGWTSTDTQYF. The CDR3 DNA reads as TGTGCCAGTAGTATAGCGCCTGGTTGGACAAGCACAGATACGCAGTATTTT.

This chain joins TRBV19 and TRBJ2-1, with D hard to call. Deletions cut 4 bases from V and 1 base from J, with 8 bases between. CDR3 length: 14 amino acids. Germline V gene data show CDR1 as LNHDA and CDR2 as SQIVND (reference sequence). The CDR3 DNA reads TGTGCCAGTAGTAGCGGAGTATCCTACAATGAGCAGTTCTTC. Its protein product is CASSSGVSYNEQFF.

This clone was seen once. The rearrangement uses TRBV4-2 and TRBJ2-1; no reliable D call. Germline CDR1 LGHNA, CDR2 YNFKEQ. Trimming pared 0 bases from V and 4 bases from J, leaving 4 bases between. The CDR3 consists of 13 residues. Here the CDR3 DNA reads TGTGCCAGCAGCCAAGATCTTTACAATGAGCAGTTCTTC. It yields the protein CASSQDLYNEQFF.